This T cell receptor (beta chain) came from a study of blood T cell repertoires in COVID-19. About the research overall: Samples taken during acute and convalescent COVID-19 were collected in the United States, Italy and Spain. T cells, B-cell-depleted T cells, or PBMCs provided the cDNA or gDNA that served as material.

Authors' analysis steps: Reference gene primer amplification in the assay estimated nucleated cell counts. Only in-frame clones appear in the TCRdb table, and some are missing; sequencing was by immunoSEQ multiplex PCR. The V and J calls and clone size were taken over from that table, and D and trimming were inferred from the DNA. The profile covers a few hundred thousand clones, with around 87% appearing a single time and about 2.9% taken by the ten largest. CDR1 and CDR2 from the germline V gene are KGHDR and SFDVKD. The CDR3 runs to 14 residues. V was trimmed by 0 bases and J by 6 bases, leaving 10 bases between them.

V and J are TRBV24-1 and TRBJ1-2, with D possibly TRBD1 on 6 matching bases. Sequenced input: peripheral blood. The sequence came from a man aged 60 to 75 with acute or convalescent COVID-19. The CDR3, as DNA: TGTGCCACCAGTGATTTGGCACAGGGTCATGGCTACACCTTC. It yields the protein CATSDLAQGHGYTF.